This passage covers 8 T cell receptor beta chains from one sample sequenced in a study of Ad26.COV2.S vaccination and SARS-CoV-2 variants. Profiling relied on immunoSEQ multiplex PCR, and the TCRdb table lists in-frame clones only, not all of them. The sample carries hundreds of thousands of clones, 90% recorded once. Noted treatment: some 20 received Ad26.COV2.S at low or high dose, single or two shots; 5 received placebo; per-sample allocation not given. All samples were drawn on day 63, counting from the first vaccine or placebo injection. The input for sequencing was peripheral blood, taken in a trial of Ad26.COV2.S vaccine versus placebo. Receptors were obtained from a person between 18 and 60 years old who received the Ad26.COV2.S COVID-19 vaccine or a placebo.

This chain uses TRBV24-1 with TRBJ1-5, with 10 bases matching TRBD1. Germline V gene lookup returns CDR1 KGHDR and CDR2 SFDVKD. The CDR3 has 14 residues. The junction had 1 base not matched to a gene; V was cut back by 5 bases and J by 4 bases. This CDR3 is CATSGDRGNQPQHF. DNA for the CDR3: TGTGCCACCAGTGGGGACAGGGGTAATCAGCCCCAGCATTTT.

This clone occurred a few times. Here the CDR3 reads CASSLYPGGHTGELFF. The CDR3 DNA reads as TGTGCCAGCAGCTTATATCCGGGGGGCCACACCGGGGAGCTGTTTTTT. The chain employs TRBV7-9 and TRBJ2-2, with D possibly being TRBD2 (7 bases). CDR3 length equals 16 residues. V was shortened by 2 bases and J by 3 bases, with 13 bases between the two germline ends. Germline values: CDR1 SEHNR, CDR2 FQNEAQ (reference sequence).

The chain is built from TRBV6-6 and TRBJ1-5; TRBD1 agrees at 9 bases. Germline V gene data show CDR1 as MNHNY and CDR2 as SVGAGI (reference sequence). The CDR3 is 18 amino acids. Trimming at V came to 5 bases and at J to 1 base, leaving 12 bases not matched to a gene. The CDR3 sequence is CASSPGQGFRPSNQPQHF. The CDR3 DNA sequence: TGTGCCAGCAGTCCGGGACAGGGTTTCCGTCCAAGCAATCAGCCCCAGCATTTT.

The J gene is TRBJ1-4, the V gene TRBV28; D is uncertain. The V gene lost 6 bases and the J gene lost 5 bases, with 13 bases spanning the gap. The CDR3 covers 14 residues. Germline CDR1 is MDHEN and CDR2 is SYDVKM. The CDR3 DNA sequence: TGTGCCAGCAGAACCGGGTCGCCAAATGAAAAACTGTTTTTT. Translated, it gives CASRTGSPNEKLFF.

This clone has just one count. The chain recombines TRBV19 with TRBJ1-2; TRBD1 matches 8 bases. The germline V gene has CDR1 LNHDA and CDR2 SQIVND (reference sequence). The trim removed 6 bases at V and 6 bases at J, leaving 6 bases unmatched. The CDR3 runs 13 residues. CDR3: CASSHGQGDGYTF. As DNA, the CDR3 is TGTGCCAGTAGCCACGGACAGGGCGATGGCTACACCTTC.

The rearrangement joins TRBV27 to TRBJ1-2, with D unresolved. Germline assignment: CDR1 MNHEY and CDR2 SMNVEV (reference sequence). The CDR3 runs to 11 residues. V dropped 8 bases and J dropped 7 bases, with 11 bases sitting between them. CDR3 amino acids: CASGPRSGYTF. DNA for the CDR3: TGTGCCAGCGGTCCGAGGAGTGGCTACACCTTC.

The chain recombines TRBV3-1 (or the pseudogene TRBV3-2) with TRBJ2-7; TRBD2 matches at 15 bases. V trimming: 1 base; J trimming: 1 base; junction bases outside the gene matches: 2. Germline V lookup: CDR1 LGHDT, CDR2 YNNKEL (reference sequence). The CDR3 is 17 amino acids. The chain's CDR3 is CASSQGGTSGRSYEQYF. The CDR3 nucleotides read TGTGCCAGCAGCCAAGGCGGGACTAGCGGGAGGTCCTACGAGCAGTACTTC.

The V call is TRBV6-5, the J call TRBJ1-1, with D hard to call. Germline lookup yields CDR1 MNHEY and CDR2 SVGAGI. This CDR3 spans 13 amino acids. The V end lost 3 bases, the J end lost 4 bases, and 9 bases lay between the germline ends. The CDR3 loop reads CASSYEGITEAFF. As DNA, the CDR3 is TGTGCCAGCAGTTATGAAGGGATCACTGAAGCTTTCTTT.